This T cell receptor beta chain is drawn from a study of T cells in women clearing cervical HPV infection (dated by TCRdb to the late 2010s). Regarding the study in general: Cases were under 30 women with histologically confirmed HPV16-related CIN3 or worse, including a couple of invasive cancers. Controls were under 30 women whose single incident HPV16 infection cleared within 12 months without precancer or cancer developing. Blood from cases was collected at the visit where the lesion was first found, while blood from controls was collected once the infection could no longer be detected. For cases, the median interval between lesion detection and blood sampling was roughly 140 days, with an interquartile range of roughly 85 to 210 days. HLA typing was available for only a few women, so HLA type could not be excluded as a confounder. An exploratory proof-of-principle case-control study, nested within the Guanacaste HPV Natural History Study in Costa Rica, was conducted to compare TCR repertoires across cervical HPV16 outcomes. Cases and controls were matched on year of sample collection and on age within five years. Cases had a median age of approximately 34 years and controls had a median age of around 40, with no significant differences in baseline characteristics. The parent cohort enrolled 10,000 or so women aged 18 or older in Guanacaste, Costa Rica, during about 1992 to 1994 and followed them for approximately seven years. Five blinded duplicates per group were added as quality controls, so that some 60 samples were obtained: some 50 participants and roughly ten replicates. Study-wide findings and limitations: T-cell numbers per sample were unknown, so richness differences could reflect varying T-cell content rather than repertoire biology. Significantly higher TCR repertoire richness was observed in CIN3+ cases than in controls across sequencing depths, whereas no difference in evenness was found. Whether associations preceded infection or resulted from infection could not be shown with the cross-sectional design, and effector/memory subsets and HPV-specific T cells were not isolated. Cases were distinguished from controls with an estimated AUC of approximately 0.79 by random forest classifiers combining richness and V gene abundances. Lower TRBV6-7 relative abundance was observed in cases than in controls (around 0.1% versus 0.15%; Bonferroni P = 0.0008).

A note on this clone: Its specific antigen is unknown. Read sequence stops 3 residues before the CDR3 end, and the germline J gene provides the missing end.

Every participant had a single incident cervical HPV16 infection, and prevalent HPV16 infections were excluded. Cervical HPV DNA was detected with MY09/MY11 PCR, and genotyping was done by dot-blot hybridization. Roughly 15 mL of heparinized blood were centrifuged, and the buffy coat was split into aliquots, frozen at -30 degrees C, and then kept at -80 degrees C. QIAGEN kits were used to extract genomic DNA from the buffy coat specimens. TCR beta CDR3 regions were amplified by multiplex PCR from an average of around 1,200 ng genomic DNA per sample using the immunoSEQ assay. To correct primer bias, the assay used a complete synthetic TCR repertoire to set an amplification baseline. The amplicons were sequenced on the Illumina platform. As for the authors' bioinformatics: Sequence errors were corrected by clustering with frequency ratios and a modified nearest-neighbor algorithm, and the sequences were then analyzed in the immunoSEQ Analyzer using IMGT gene definitions. At each rarefaction depth, TCR richness and evenness were averaged across 20 rarefaction repeats, and samples with fewer sequences than that depth were excluded. Wilcoxon rank sum tests with FDR correction were used to compare V, D and J gene relative abundances between the groups. Blinded duplicates gave an intraclass correlation of over 90% for TCR richness and an average of roughly 76% across under 75 gene segments. TCRdb mirrors the immuneACCESS table, restricted to in-frame sequences. Some clones are absent from its copies; in checked studies, under half trace to an unresolved V gene, and the reason for the others is unknown. That table supplies the V and J calls and clone size; D and trimming were determined from the DNA. The sample's table covers around 16,000 clones. The ten largest account for 7.2% of the sample.

Its CDR3 holds 16 amino acids, cysteine through phenylalanine. Only the CDR3 bases that were read are kept: 39 of them, in frame from base 1. The germline V gene supplies CDR1 MDHEN and CDR2 SYDVKM. The junction shows trimming of 3 bases on V and 6 bases on J, plus 15 bases between the germline ends. Here the chain combines TRBV28 and TRBJ1-6; TRBD1 is perhaps the D gene, given 5 matching bases. The TCR comes from a woman aged 18 to 69 with a cervical HPV16 infection that either progressed to CIN3+ or cleared (not recorded which). The source material was blood buffy coat. Incomplete CDR3 DNA: TGTGCCAGCAGTTTTTGGCGGGGGATGGGTAATTCACCC. This encodes CASSFWRGMGNSP. The whole CDR3 protein reads CASSFWRGMGNSPLHF.